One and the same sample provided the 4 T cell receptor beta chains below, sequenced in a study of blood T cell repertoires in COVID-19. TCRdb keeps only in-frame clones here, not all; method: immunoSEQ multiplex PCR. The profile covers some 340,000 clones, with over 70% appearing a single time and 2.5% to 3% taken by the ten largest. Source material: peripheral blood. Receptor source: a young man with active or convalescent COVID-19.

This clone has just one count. CDR3 bases: TGTGCCAGCAGTTACTCGAAAGCCCCGGGCGGGGAGCTGTTTTTT. Encoded protein: CASSYSKAPGGELFF. This chain connects TRBV6-2 or TRBV6-3 to TRBJ2-2, with no clear D. The V end lost 0 bases, the J end lost 7 bases, and 12 bases lay between the germline ends. This CDR3 is 15 amino acids long. Per germline, CDR1 MNHEY and CDR2 SVGEGT.

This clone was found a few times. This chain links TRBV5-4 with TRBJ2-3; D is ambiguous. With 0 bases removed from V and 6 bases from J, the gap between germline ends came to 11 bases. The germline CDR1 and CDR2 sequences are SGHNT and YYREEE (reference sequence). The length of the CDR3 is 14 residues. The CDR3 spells CASSLAGTPDTQYF. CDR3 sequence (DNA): TGTGCCAGCAGCTTGGCCGGTACTCCGGATACGCAGTATTTT.

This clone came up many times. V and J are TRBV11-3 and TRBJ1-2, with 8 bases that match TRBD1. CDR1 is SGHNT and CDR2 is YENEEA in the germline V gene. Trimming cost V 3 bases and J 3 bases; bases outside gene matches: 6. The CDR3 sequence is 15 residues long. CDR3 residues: CASSLGDRTHYGYTF. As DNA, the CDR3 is TGTGCCAGCAGCTTGGGGGACAGGACCCACTATGGCTACACCTTC.

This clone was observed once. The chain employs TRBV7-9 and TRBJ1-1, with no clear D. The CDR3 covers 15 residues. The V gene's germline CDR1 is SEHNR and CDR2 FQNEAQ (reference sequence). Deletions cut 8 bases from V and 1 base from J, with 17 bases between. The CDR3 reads CASDLEAAANTEAFF. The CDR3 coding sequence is TGTGCCAGCGACCTAGAGGCAGCAGCGAACACTGAAGCTTTCTTT.